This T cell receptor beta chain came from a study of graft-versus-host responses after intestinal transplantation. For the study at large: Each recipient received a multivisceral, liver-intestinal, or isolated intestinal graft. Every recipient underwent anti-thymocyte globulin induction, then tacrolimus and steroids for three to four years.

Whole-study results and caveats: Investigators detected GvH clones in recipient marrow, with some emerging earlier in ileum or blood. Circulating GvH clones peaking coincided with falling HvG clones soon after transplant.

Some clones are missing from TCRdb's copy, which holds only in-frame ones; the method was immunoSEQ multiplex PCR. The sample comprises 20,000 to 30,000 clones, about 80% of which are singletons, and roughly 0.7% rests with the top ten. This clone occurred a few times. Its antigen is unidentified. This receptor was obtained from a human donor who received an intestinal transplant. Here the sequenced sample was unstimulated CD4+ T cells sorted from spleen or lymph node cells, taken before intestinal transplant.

This CDR3 reads CASSTRQGSEAFF. The CDR3 nucleotides read TGTGCCAGCAGCACCAGACAGGGCTCTGAAGCTTTCTTT. The chain has TRBV9 and TRBJ1-1, with 7 bases that match TRBD1. The CDR3 has 13 residues. CDR1 and CDR2 (germline): SGDLS, YYNGEE. Trimming at V came to 4 bases and at J to 6 bases, leaving 6 bases not matched to a gene.